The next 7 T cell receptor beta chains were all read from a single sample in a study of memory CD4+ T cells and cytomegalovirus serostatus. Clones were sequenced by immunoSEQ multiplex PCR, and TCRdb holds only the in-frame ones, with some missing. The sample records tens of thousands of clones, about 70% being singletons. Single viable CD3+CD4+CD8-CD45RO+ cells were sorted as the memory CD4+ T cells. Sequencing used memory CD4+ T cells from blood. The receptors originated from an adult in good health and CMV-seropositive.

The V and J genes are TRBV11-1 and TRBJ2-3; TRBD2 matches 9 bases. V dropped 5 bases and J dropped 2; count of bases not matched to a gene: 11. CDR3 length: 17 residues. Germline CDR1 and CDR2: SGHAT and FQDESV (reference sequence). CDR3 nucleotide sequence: TGTGCCAGCAGCCCAAGGGGGCTAGCGGGGACCACAGATACGCAGTATTTT. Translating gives CASSPRGLAGTTDTQYF.

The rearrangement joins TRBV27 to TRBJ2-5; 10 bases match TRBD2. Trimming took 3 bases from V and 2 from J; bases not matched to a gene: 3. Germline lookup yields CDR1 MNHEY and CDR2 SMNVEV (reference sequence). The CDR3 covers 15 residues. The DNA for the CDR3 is TGTGCCAGCAGTTTTAGCGGGGGGTGGCAAGAGACCCAGTACTTC. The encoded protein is CASSFSGGWQETQYF.

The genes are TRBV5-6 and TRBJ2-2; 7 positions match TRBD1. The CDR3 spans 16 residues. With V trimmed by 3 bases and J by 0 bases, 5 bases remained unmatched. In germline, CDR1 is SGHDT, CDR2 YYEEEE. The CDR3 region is CASSYLTGSNTGELFF. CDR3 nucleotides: TGTGCCAGCAGCTACCTGACAGGGTCGAACACCGGGGAGCTGTTTTTT.

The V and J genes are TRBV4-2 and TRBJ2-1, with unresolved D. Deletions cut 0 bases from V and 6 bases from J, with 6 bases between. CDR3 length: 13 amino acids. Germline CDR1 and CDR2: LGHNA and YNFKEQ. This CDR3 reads CASSQDLSNEQFF. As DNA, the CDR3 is TGTGCCAGCAGCCAAGATCTCAGCAATGAGCAGTTCTTC.

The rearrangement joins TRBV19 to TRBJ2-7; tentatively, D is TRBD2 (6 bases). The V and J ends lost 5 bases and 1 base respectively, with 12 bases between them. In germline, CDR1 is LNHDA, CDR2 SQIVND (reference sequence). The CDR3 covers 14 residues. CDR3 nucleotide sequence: TGTGCCAGTAGTTTGTCGCGGGATTCCTACGAGCAGTACTTC. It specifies CASSLSRDSYEQYF.

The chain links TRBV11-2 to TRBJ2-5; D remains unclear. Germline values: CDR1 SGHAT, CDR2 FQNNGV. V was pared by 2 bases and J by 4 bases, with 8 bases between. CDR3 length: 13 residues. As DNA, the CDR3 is TGTGCCAGCAGCTTAAGGTTGGCAGAGACCCAGTACTTC. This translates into CASSLRLAETQYF.

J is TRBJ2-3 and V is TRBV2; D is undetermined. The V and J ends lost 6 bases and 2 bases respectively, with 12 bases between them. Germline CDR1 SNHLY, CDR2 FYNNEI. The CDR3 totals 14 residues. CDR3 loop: CASSARTATDTQYF. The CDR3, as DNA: TGTGCCAGCAGCGCGAGAACCGCCACAGATACGCAGTATTTT.